These 15 T cell receptor beta chains were all obtained from the same sample, sequenced in a study of cytomegalovirus exposure and HLA in healthy donors. PCR involved 60 Vbeta and 13 Jbeta primers. TCRdb's table, derived via immunoSEQ multiplex PCR, lists solely in-frame clones and lacks some. Altogether fewer than 60,000 clones are present, about 71% being singletons, with the ten largest covering about 22%. Material for sequencing was PBMCs. The receptors stem from a woman in her 50s in good health and CMV-seropositive.

The V gene is TRBV19, the J gene TRBJ2-1, with 11 bases aligning to TRBD2. The CDR3 loop spans 13 amino acids. V trimming: 9 bases; J trimming: 5 bases; junction bases outside the gene matches: 3. Germline V gives CDR1 LNHDA, CDR2 SQIVND (reference sequence). The DNA for the CDR3 is TGTGCCAGCAGGGGACTAGCGGACAATGAGCAGTTCTTC. It is translated as CASRGLADNEQFF.

This clone was found a few times. This chain uses TRBV4-1 with TRBJ1-4; D is unclear. Germline V gene data show CDR1 as MGHRA and CDR2 as YSYEKL. The CDR3 is made up of 14 amino acids. V was trimmed by 6 bases and J by 5 bases, leaving 13 bases between them. This CDR3 is CASSIVWENEKLFF. The CDR3 nucleotides are TGCGCCAGCAGTATCGTGTGGGAGAATGAAAAACTGTTTTTT.

This chain joins TRBV19 and TRBJ1-6, with D possibly being TRBD1 (5 bases). Germline CDR1 LNHDA, CDR2 SQIVND (reference sequence). V was pared by 3 bases and J by 10 bases, with 16 bases between. The CDR3 runs to 15 residues. The CDR3 DNA sequence: TGTGCCAGTAGTATCTCAGGGATCGGGGGATCACCCCTCCACTTT. As protein: CASSISGIGGSPLHF.

In this sample, this clone turned up a few times. The chain is built from TRBV7-9 and TRBJ2-1; 10 bases are shared with TRBD1. Trimming took 4 bases from V and 6 from J; bases not matched to a gene: 3. The germline V gene has CDR1 SEHNR and CDR2 FQNEAQ (reference sequence). The CDR3 loop spans 14 amino acids. CDR3 in amino acids: CASSSGQGFNEQFF. DNA for the CDR3: TGTGCCAGCAGCTCGGGACAGGGGTTCAATGAGCAGTTCTTC.

The rearrangement joins TRBV25-1 to TRBJ2-5; D possibly corresponds to TRBD2 (5 bases). This CDR3 comprises 11 residues. CDR1 and CDR2 from the germline V gene are MGHDK and SYGVNS. Deletions cut 5 bases from V and 11 bases from J, with 12 bases between. The CDR3 loop reads CASSRGLEQYF. The CDR3 DNA reads as TGTGCCAGCAGTCGGGGTTTAGAGCAGTACTTC.

This sequence joins TRBV5-6 and TRBJ2-6; no clear D gene. CDR3 size: 15 residues. Germline V gene data show CDR1 as SGHDT and CDR2 as YYEEEE. Trimming took off 2 bases at V and 0 bases at J, with 6 bases between the two ends. The CDR3 coding sequence is TGTGCCAGCAGCTTTCTAGACTCTGGGGCCAACGTCCTGACTTTC. Its protein is CASSFLDSGANVLTF.

The chain is built from TRBV4-3 and TRBJ1-1, with no clear D. The CDR3 contains 14 residues. CDR1 is LGHNA and CDR2 is YSLEER in the germline V gene. V lost 0 bases and J 4 bases, leaving 9 bases between the germline ends. In DNA form, the CDR3 reads TGCGCCAGCAGCCAAGATTCTCGGTTCACTGAAGCTTTCTTT. This translates into CASSQDSRFTEAFF.

J is TRBJ2-2 and V is TRBV5-8; D call uncertain. The CDR3 consists of 13 residues. With 4 bases removed from V and 3 bases from J, the gap between germline ends came to 7 bases. The germline gives CDR1 SGHTS, CDR2 YDEGEE. The chain's CDR3 is CASSITDTGELFF. CDR3 sequence (DNA): TGTGCCAGCAGCATAACAGACACCGGGGAGCTGTTTTTT.

This clone was counted a single time. The chain recombines TRBV29-1 with TRBJ1-1, with D perhaps TRBD1 (5 bases). Trimming stripped 5 bases from V and 6 bases from J, with 16 bases between. The germline gives CDR1 SQVTM, CDR2 ANQGSEA. This CDR3 has 13 residues. CDR3: CSVWAGGWPEAFF. CDR3 in DNA: TGCAGCGTTTGGGCGGGGGGGTGGCCTGAAGCTTTCTTT.

The chain employs TRBV11-2 and TRBJ2-1, with TRBD2 matching 13 bases. The germline V gene encodes CDR1 SGHAT and CDR2 FQNNGV. The CDR3 is 17 amino acids. Trimming cost V 2 bases and J 0 bases; bases outside gene matches: 1. DNA of the CDR3: TGTGCCAGCAGCTTAAGGACTAGCGGGGGCTCCTACAATGAGCAGTTCTTC. This codes for CASSLRTSGGSYNEQFF.

The rearrangement links TRBV16 to TRBJ2-3, with 8 bases identical to TRBD1. V lost 0 bases, J lost 1 base, and 15 bases stayed unmatched. Per germline, CDR1 KGHSY and CDR2 FQNENV. The CDR3 is made up of 20 amino acids. CDR3 loop: CASSQSQLTSGGWGTDTQYF. The CDR3 DNA follows: TGTGCCAGCAGCCAATCGCAGCTTACTTCAGGGGGCTGGGGCACAGATACGCAGTATTTT.

CDR3 in DNA: TGTGCCAGCAGCTTAGGGGAGGCTAGCGGGGGAGGAGGGGAGCTGTTTTTT. Translated, it gives CASSLGEASGGGGELFF. This chain links TRBV13 with TRBJ2-2; 10 bases are shared with TRBD2. This CDR3 comprises 17 residues. Germline CDR1 PRHDT, CDR2 FYEKMQ (reference sequence). The V segment lost 0 bases and the J segment 8 bases; nucleotides outside the gene matches: 9.

Details on this clone: At the DNA level, this CDR3 is encoded by other sequences in the same sample as well. J is TRBJ2-5 and V is TRBV18, with unresolved D. The germline CDR1 and CDR2 sequences are KGHSH and LQKENI. The ends were cut back, 2 bases at V and 7 bases at J, with 5 bases in the middle. The CDR3 extends over 11 amino acids. DNA of the CDR3: TGTGCCAGCTCACCATCCGGGACCCAGTACTTC. Residues: CASSPSGTQYF. Combining the CDR3 with reference TRBV18 and TRBJ2-5 gives the whole variable domain NAGVMQNPRHLVRRRGQEARLRCSPMKGHSHVYWYRQLPEEGLKFMVYLQKENIIDESGMPKERFSAEFPKEGPSILRIQQVVRGDSAAYFCASSPSGTQYFGPGTRLLVL.

The chain combines TRBV19 with TRBJ1-2; D uncertain. The germline V gene encodes CDR1 LNHDA and CDR2 SQIVND (reference sequence). V shed 6 bases and J shed 0 bases, with 14 bases lying between them. The CDR3 is 15 residues long. In DNA, the CDR3 is TGTGCCAGTAGCTCCCCGTCGGTGGCTAACTATGGCTACACCTTC. Translation gives CASSSPSVANYGYTF.

V is TRBV11-2 and J is TRBJ2-1; 9 nucleotides agree with TRBD2. Germline CDR1 is SGHAT and CDR2 is FQNNGV. J gave up 2 bases and V 4 bases, and 3 bases lay outside the gene matches. The CDR3 sequence is 15 residues long. The CDR3 DNA reads TGTGCCAGCAGCTCGTTAGCGGGAGCCTACAATGAGCAGTTCTTC. It codes for CASSSLAGAYNEQFF. The whole variable domain, filled in from reference TRBV11-2 and TRBJ2-1, reads EAGVAQSPRYKIIEKRQSVAFWCNPISGHATLYWYQQILGQGPKLLIQFQNNGVVDDSQLPKDRFSAERLKGVDSTLKIQPAKLEDSAVYLCASSSLAGAYNEQFFGPGTRLTVL.